This T cell receptor beta chain was identified during a study of blood T cell repertoires in COVID-19. As for the study in general: Specimens from acute and convalescent COVID-19 originated in the United States, Italy and Spain.

Assay: immunoSEQ multiplex PCR; the TCRdb copy retains only in-frame clones and omits some. The repertoire has under 450,000 clones, roughly 87% of them found once; the top ten carry roughly 3%. The germline V gene has CDR1 MNHEY and CDR2 SMNVEV (reference sequence). V dropped 3 bases and J dropped 7; count of bases not matched to a gene: 5. This CDR3 is built from 14 residues. Two negative PCRs, clearance, or symptom resolution were required of recovered Cohort 3 donors. The gene calls are TRBV27 and TRBJ2-1, with 8 bases that match TRBD2. The sequence was obtained from a woman under 40 who had recovered from COVID-19. The sequenced sample was PBMCs or T cells enriched from blood (not recorded which). The CDR3 sequence: CASSFPGGVNEQFF. The DNA of the CDR3 is TGTGCCAGCAGTTTCCCGGGAGGGGTAAATGAGCAGTTCTTC.